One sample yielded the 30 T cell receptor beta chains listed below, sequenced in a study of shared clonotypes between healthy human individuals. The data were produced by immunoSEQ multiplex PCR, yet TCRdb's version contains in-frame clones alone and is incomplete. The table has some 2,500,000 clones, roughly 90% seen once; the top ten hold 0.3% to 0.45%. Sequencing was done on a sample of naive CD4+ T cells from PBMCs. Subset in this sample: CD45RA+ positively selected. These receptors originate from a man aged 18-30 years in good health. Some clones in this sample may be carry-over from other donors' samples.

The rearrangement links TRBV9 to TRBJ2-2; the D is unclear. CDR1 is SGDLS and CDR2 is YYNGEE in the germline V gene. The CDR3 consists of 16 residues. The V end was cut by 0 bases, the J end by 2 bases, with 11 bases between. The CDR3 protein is CASSVGPKTNTGELFF. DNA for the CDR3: TGTGCCAGCAGCGTAGGACCGAAAACAAACACCGGGGAGCTGTTTTTT. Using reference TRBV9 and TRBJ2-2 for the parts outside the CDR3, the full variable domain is DSGVTQTPKHLITATGQRVTLRCSPRSGDLSVYWYQQSLDQGLQFLIQYYNGEERAKGNILERFSAQQFPDLHSELNLSSLELGDSALYFCASSVGPKTNTGELFFGEGSRLTVL.

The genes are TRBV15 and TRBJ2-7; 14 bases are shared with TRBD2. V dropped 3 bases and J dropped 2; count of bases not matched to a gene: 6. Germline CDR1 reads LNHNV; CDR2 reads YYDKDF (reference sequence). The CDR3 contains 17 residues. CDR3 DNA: TGTGCCACCAGCAGCAAGGAGGGACTAGCGGGGGCCTACGAGCAGTACTTC. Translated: CATSSKEGLAGAYEQYF.

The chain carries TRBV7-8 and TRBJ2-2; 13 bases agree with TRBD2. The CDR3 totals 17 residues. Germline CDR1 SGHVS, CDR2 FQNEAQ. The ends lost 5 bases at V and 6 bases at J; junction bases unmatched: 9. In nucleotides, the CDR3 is TGTGCCAGCAGCGTCATACTAGCGGGAGGGCCTTCCGGGGAGCTGTTTTTT. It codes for CASSVILAGGPSGELFF. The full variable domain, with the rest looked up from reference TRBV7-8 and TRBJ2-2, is GAGVSQSPRYKVAKRGQDVALRCDPISGHVSLFWYQQALGQGPEFLTYFQNEAQLDKSGLPSDRFFAERPEGSVSTLKIQRTQQEDSAVYLCASSVILAGGPSGELFFGEGSRLTVL.

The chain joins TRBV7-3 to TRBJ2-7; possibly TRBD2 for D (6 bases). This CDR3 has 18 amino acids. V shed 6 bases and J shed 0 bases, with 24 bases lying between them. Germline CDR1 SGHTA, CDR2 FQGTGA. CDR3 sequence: CASRGGTFLAESSYEQYF. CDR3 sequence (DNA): TGTGCCAGCAGAGGTGGGACCTTCTTAGCGGAGAGCTCCTACGAGCAGTACTTC.

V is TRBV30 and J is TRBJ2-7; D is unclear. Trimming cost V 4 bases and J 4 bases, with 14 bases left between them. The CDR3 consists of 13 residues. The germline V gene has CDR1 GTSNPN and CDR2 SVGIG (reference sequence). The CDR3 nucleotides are TGTGCCTGGACTAAGAACTGGGGTTACGAGCAGTACTTC. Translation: CAWTKNWGYEQYF.

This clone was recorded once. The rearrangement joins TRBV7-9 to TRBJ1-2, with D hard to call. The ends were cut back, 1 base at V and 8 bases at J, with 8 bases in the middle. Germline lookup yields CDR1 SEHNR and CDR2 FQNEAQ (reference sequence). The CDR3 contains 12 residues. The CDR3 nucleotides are TGTGCCAGCAGCTTAGAGGGAACCGGCTACACCTTC. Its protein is CASSLEGTGYTF.

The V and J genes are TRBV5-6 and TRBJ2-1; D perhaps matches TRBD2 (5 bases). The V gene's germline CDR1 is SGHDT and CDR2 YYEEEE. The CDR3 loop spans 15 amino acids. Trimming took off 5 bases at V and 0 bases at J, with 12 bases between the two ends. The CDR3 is CASRLVGSSYNEQFF. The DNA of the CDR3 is TGTGCCAGCAGGCTCGTGGGGAGCTCCTACAATGAGCAGTTCTTC.

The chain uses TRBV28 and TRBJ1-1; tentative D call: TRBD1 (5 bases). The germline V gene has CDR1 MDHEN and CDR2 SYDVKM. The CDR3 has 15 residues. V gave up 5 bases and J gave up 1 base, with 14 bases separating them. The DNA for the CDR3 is TGTGCCAGCAGTGACCTCCCTAGGGGGAACACTGAAGCTTTCTTT. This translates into CASSDLPRGNTEAFF.

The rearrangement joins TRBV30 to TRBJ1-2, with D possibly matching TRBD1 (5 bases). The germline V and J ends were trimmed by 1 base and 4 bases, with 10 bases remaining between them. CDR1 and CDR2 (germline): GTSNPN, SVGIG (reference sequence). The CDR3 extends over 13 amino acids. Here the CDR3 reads CAWSGYRSYGYTF. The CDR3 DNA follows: TGTGCCTGGAGTGGATACAGGAGCTATGGCTACACCTTC.

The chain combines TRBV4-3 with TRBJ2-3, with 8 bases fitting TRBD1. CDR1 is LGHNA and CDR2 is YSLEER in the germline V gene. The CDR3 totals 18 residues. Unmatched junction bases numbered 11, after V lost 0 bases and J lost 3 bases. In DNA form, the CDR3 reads TGCGCCAGCAGCCAAGACTTATTACAGGGGGGTCGGACAGATACGCAGTATTTT. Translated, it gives CASSQDLLQGGRTDTQYF.

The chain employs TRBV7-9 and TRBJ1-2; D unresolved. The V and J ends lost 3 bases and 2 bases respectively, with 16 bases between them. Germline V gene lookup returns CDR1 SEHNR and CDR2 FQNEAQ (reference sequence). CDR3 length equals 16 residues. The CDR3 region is CASSFPPWPANYGYTF. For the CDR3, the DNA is TGTGCCAGCAGCTTTCCCCCTTGGCCAGCCAACTATGGCTACACCTTC.

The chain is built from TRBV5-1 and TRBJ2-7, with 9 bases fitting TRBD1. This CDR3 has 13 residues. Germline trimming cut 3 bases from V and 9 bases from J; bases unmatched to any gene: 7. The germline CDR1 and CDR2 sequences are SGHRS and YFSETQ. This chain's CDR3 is CASSSGQGNWQYF. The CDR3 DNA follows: TGCGCCAGCAGCTCGGGACAGGGAAATTGGCAGTACTTC.

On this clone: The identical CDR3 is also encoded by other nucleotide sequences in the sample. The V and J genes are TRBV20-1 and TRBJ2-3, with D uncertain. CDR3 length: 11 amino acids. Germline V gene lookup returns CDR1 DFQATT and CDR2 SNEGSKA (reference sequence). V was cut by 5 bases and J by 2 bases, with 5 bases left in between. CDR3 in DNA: TGCAGTGCTCGGGTCACAGATACGCAGTATTTT. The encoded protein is CSARVTDTQYF.

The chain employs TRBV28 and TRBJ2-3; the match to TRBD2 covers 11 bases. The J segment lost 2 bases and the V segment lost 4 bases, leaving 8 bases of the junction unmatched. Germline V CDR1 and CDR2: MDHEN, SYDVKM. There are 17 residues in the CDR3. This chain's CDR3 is CASSSLGLAEITDTQYF. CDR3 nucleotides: TGTGCCAGCAGTTCCCTGGGACTAGCGGAGATCACAGATACGCAGTATTTT.

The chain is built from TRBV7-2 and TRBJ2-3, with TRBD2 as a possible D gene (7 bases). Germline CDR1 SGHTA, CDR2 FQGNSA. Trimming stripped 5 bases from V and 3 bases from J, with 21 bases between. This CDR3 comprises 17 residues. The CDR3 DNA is TGTGCCAGCAGCCTTAGTGGGGCGGGGGCGCGGACAGATACGCAGTATTTT. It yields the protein CASSLSGAGARTDTQYF.

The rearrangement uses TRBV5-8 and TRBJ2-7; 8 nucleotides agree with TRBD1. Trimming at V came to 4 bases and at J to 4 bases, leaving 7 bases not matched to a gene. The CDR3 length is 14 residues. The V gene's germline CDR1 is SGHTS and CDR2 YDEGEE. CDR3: CASSQGAGRYEQYF. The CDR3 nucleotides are TGTGCCAGCAGCCAGGGGGCAGGGAGGTACGAGCAGTACTTC.

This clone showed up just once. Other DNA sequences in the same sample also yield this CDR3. The CDR3 DNA reads TGTGCCAGCAGCCCCGGACAGAGCTATGGCTACACCTTC. Amino acid sequence: CASSPGQSYGYTF. V is TRBV11-2 and J is TRBJ1-2; a weak D match, TRBD1 (6 bases). The CDR3 runs to 13 residues. Germline V lookup: CDR1 SGHAT, CDR2 FQNNGV. Deletions cut 5 bases from V and 4 bases from J, with 11 bases between.

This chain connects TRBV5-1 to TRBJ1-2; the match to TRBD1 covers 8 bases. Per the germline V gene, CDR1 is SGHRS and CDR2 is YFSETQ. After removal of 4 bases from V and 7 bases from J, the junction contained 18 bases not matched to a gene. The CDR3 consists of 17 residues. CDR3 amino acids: CASSPRQGTSIAGGYTF. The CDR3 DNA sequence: TGCGCCAGCAGCCCAAGACAGGGGACCTCTATTGCGGGTGGCTACACCTTC.

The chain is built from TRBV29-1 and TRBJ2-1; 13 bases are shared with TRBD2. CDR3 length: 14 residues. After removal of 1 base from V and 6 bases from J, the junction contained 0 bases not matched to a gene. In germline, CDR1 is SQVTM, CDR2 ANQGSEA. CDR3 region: CSVEGTSGSNEQFF. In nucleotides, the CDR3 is TGCAGCGTTGAAGGGACTAGCGGGAGCAATGAGCAGTTCTTC.

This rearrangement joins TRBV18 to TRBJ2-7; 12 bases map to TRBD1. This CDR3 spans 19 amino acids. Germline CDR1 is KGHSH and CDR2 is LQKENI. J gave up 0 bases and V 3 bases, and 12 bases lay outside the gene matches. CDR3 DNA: TGTGCCAGCTCACCTACCGGGACAGGGGGCGCCGAGGCCTCCTACGAGCAGTACTTC. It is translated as CASSPTGTGGAEASYEQYF.

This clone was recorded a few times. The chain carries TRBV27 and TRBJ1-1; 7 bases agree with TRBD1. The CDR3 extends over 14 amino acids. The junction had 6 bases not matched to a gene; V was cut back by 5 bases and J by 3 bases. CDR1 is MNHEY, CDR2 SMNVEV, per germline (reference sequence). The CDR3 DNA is TGTGCCAGCAGTACATCGGGACAGTACACTGAAGCTTTCTTT. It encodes CASSTSGQYTEAFF.

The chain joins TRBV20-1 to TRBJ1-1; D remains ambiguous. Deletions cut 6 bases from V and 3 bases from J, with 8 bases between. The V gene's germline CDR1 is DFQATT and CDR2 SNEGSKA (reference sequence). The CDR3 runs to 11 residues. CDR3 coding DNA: TGCAGTGCGTGGGGTTACACTGAAGCTTTCTTT. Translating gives CSAWGYTEAFF.

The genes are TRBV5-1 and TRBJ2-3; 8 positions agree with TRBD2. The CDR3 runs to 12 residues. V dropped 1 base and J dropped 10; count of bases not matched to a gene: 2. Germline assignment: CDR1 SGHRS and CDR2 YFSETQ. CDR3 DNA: TGCGCCAGCAGCTTGAATAGCGGGGCGCAGTATTTT. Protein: CASSLNSGAQYF.

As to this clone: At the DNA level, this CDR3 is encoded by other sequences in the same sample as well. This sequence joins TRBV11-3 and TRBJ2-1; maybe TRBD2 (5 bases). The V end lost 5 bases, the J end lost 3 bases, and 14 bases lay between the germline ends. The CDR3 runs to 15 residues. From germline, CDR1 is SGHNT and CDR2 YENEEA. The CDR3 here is CASSPGVADYNEQFF. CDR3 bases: TGTGCCAGCAGCCCCGGGGTAGCAGACTACAATGAGCAGTTCTTC.

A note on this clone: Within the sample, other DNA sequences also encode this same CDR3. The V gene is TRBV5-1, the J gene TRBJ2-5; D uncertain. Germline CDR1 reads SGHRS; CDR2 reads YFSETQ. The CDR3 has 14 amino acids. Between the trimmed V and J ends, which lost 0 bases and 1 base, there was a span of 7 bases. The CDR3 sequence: CASSLGAVQETQYF. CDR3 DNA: TGCGCCAGCAGCTTGGGGGCGGTCCAAGAGACCCAGTACTTC. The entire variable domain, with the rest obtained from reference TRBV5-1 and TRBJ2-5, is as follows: KAGVTQTPRYLIKTRGQQVTLSCSPISGHRSVSWYQQTPGQGLQFLFEYFSETQRNKGNFPGRFSGRQFSNSRSEMNVSTLELGDSALYLCASSLGAVQETQYFGPGTRLLVL.

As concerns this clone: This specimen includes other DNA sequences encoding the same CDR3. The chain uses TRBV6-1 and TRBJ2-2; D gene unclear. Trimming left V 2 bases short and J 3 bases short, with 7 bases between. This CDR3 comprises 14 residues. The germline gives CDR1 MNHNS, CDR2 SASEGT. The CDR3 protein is CASSELGDTGELFF. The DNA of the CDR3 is TGTGCCAGCAGTGAACTCGGTGACACCGGGGAGCTGTTTTTT.

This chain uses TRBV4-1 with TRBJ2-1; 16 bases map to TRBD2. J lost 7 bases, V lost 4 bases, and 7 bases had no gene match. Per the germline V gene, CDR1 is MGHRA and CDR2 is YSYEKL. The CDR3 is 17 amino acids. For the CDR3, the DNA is TGCGCCAGCAGCCTGGGACTAGCGGGAGGGCCACAAAATGAGCAGTTCTTC. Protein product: CASSLGLAGGPQNEQFF.

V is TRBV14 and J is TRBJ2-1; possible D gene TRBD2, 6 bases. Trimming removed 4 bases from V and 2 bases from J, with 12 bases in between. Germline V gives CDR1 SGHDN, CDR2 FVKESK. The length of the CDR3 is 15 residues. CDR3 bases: TGTGCCAGCAGCCTCGGACGGGGGACCTACAATGAGCAGTTCTTC. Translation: CASSLGRGTYNEQFF. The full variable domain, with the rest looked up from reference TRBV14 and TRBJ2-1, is EAGVTQFPSHSVIEKGQTVTLRCDPISGHDNLYWYRRVMGKEIKFLLHFVKESKQDESGMPNNRFLAERTGGTYSTLKVQPAELEDSGVYFCASSLGRGTYNEQFFGPGTRLTVL.

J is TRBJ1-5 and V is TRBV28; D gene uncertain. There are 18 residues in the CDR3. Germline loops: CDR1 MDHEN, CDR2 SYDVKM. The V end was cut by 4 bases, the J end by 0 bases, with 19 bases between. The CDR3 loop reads CASSSPGGSTNSNQPQHF. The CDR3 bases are TGTGCCAGCAGTTCCCCAGGAGGCAGCACAAATAGCAATCAGCCCCAGCATTTT. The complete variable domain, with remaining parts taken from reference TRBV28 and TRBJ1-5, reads DVKVTQSSRYLVKRTGEKVFLECVQDMDHENMFWYRQDPGLGLRLIYFSYDVKMKEKGDIPEGYSVSREKKERFSLILESASTNQTSMYLCASSSPGGSTNSNQPQHFGDGTRLSIL.

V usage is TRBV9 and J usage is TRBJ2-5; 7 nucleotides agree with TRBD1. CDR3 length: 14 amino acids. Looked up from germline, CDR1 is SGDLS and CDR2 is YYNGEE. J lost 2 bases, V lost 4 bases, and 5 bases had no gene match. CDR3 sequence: CASSLQGYQETQYF. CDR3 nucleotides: TGTGCCAGCAGCTTACAGGGGTATCAAGAGACCCAGTACTTC.